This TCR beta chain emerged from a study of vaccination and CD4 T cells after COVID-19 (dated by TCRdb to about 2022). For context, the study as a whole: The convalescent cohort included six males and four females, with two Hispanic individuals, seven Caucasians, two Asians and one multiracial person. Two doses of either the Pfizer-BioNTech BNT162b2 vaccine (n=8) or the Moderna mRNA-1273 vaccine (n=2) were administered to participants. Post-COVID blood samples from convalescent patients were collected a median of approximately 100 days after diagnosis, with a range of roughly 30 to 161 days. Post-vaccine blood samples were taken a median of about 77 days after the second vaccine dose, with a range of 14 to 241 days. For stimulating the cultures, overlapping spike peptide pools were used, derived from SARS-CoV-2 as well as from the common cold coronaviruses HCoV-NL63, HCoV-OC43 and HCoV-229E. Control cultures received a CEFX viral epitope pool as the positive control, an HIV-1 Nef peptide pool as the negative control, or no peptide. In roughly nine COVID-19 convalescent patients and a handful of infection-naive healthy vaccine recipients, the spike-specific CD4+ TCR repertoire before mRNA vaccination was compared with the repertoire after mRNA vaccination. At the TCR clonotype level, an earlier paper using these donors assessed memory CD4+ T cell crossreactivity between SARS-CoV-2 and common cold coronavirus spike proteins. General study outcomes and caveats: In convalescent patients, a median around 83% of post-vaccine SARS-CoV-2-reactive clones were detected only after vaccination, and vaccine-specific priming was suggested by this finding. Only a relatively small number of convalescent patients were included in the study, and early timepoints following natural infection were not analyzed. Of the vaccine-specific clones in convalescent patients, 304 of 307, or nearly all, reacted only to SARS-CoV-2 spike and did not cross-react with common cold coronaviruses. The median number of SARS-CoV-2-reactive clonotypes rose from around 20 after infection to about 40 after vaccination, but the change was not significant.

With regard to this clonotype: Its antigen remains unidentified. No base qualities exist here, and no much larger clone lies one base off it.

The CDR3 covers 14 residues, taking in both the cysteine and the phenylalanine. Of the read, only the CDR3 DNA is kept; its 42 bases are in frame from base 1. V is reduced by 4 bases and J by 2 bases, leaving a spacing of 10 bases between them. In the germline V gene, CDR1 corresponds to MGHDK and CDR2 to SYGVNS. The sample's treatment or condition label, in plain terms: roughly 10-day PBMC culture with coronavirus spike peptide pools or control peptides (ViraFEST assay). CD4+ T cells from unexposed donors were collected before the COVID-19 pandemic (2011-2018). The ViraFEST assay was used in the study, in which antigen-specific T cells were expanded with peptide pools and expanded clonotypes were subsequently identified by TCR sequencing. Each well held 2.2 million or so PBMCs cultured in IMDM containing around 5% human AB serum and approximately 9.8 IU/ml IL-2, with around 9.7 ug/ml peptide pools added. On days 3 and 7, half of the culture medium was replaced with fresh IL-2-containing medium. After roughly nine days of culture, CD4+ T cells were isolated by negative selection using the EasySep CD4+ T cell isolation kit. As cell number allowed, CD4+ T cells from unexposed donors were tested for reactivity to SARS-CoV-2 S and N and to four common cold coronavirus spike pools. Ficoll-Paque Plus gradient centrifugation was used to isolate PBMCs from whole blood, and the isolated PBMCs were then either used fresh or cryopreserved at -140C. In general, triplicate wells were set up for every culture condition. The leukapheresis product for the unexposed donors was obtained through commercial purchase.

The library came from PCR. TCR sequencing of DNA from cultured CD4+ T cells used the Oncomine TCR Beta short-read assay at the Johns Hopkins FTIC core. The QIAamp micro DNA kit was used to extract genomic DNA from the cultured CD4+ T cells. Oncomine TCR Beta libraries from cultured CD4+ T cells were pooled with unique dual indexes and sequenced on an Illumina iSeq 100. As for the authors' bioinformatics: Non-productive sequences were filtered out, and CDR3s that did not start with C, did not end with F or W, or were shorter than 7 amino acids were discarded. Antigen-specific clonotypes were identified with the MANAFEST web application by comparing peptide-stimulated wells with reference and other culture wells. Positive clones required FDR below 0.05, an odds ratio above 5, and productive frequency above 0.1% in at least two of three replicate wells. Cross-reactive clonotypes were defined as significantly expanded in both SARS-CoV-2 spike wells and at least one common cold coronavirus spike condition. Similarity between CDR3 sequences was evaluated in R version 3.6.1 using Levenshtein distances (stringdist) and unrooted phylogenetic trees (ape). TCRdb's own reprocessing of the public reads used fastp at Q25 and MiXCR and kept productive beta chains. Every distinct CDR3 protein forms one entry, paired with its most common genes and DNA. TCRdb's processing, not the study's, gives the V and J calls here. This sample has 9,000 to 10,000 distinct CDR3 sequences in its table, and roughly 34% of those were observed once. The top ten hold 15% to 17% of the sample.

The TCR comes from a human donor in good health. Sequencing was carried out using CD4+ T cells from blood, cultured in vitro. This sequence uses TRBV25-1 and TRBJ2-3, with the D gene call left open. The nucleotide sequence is TGTGCCAGCAGTGGGGTAACCCCCACAGATACGCAGTATTTT. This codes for CASSGVTPTDTQYF.